The source of this TCR beta chain is a study of post-analysis software for immune sequencing data. Overall study findings and caveats: Controls showed lower frequencies than patients for roughly 5 TRBV segments, and TRBV5-6, TRBV5-1 and TRBV20-1 were among these.

As to this clonotype: Antigen: not known.

Unique molecular identifiers were built into the TCR beta cDNA libraries. TCRdb processed the PCR reads anew with MiXCR; each CDR3 protein has one entry. The sample shows about 460,000 distinct CDR3 sequences, 40% to 55% of them seen only once. This CDR3 has 16 residues. In germline, CDR1 is MNHNS, CDR2 SASEGT. After removal of 2 bases from V and 2 bases from J, the junction contained 4 bases not matched to a gene. The sequence was obtained from a girl aged 10 to 17 with multiple sclerosis. J is TRBJ2-7 and V is TRBV6-1; 12 bases agree with TRBD2. The sample was blood. The chain's CDR3 is CASSEQLAGGPYEQYF. The CDR3 DNA is TGTGCCAGCAGTGAACAGCTAGCGGGAGGGCCCTACGAGCAGTACTTC.